This T cell receptor (beta chain) stems from a study of radiation and T cells in renal cell carcinoma. General study findings and limits: Pretreatment tumor biopsies were lacking, so baseline clonotypes are unknown.

Remarks on this clone: Its target is unknown.

Method: immunoSEQ multiplex PCR; TCRdb's copy keeps in-frame clones and lacks some. Of 60,000 to 95,000 clones detected, over 80% appear once; the ten largest clones hold about 2.5%. Time point reported: blood 4 weeks post-SBRT, at nephrectomy. This sample's treatment: 15 Gy SBRT to primary tumor, nephrectomy 4 weeks later. Nephrectomy followed 15 Gy stereotactic body radiation by 4 weeks. The tumor was a clear cell renal cell carcinoma. Trimming stripped 3 bases from V and 7 bases from J, with 7 bases between. Germline CDR1 is SGHRS and CDR2 is YFSETQ. The CDR3 is 11 amino acids. The sequences come from blood, collected from a patient whose treatment included radiotherapy and nephrectomy. The clonotype was recovered from a woman aged 55 to 70 with renal cell carcinoma. The genes are TRBV5-1 and TRBJ2-5; D may be TRBD1 (5 bases). The CDR3: CASSSDRTQYF. The DNA of the CDR3 is TGCGCCAGCAGCTCCGACAGGACCCAGTACTTC.